This T cell receptor beta chain stems from a study of cytomegalovirus exposure and HLA in healthy donors (dated by TCRdb to about 2017). About the investigation overall: According to an earlier analysis of a few hundred of the donors, some 170 million T cells yielded 100 million or so unique TCR beta sequences and 276 Gb of sequence data. Roughly 320 gigabases of sequencing data and around 88 million unique TCR sequences made up an early release that covered several hundred HLA-typed donors. The genetic ancestry cluster associated with self-reported Caucasian donors included 81% of the 300 to 450 genotyped donors. The study was designed to test whether signatures of past pathogen exposure could be identified by cataloging public T cell receptors. The study profiled the T cell repertoires of under 850 subjects by immunosequencing and related them to cytomegalovirus serostatus. Besides the first cohort of roughly 640 subjects, a separate validation cohort made up of 120 different subjects was used. The study combined high-throughput TCR immunosequencing, statistical association of individual TCRs with disease status, and machine learning to predict cytomegalovirus infection status. A later analysis re-analyzed previously published TCR beta repertoires from approximately 670 donors and added high-resolution HLA genotyping to study TCR occurrence patterns. In the later analysis, no new phenotypic data were used to find candidate immune exposures; instead, reliance was placed on TCR beta sequences and their occurrence across donors. In an earlier analysis of over 550 of the donors, high-throughput TCR beta sequencing was used to judge whether each TCR beta V gene segment behaved as functional or pseudogenic. Donor age, sex, ethnicity and CMV serostatus were compiled alongside the repertoire data. In a later genetic analysis, genome-wide SNP genotypes for about 65% of the roughly 670 donors were used, and that subset was treated as a discovery cohort. All discovery cohort repertoires had been generated using a single sequencing platform. Both class I and class II loci were covered by HLA typing, at four-digit resolution. The number of typed donors differed by locus: about 620-630 for A, B, C, DRB1 and DQB1; approximately 520 for DQA1; around 580 for DPA1; and some 430 for DPB1. Several DR-DQ haplotypes were handled as single units for association and clustering because linkage in the cohort was strong. On average, roughly 240,000 unique TCR beta nucleotide sequences were sequenced per donor among a few hundred genotyped donors of the cohort, with 15% to 20% of those sequences being non-productive. Beyond this particular receptor, the publication reports: The classifier was reported to diagnose cytomegalovirus status with high specificity and sensitivity in both the original cohort and the validation cohort. An association between a missense DCLRE1C variant and V-gene and J-gene trimming of TCR beta chains was found in a later genetic analysis and replicated in an independent cohort. The sequencing pipeline was judged likely to have produced a cluster of highly shared sequence variants as a technical artifact. Only TCR beta chains were sequenced in this cohort, and the absence of alpha or paired-chain data limited detectable features. Several of the top co-occurrence clusters appeared to be linked to parvovirus B19, influenza, CMV and Epstein-Barr virus, according to a later analysis. A later analysis associated 16,951 TCR beta sequences with specific HLA alleles at a false discovery rate of 0.05. CMV serostatus was the only immune exposure information available for the cohort. In the study, roughly 160 TCR beta chains were listed as associated with cytomegalovirus. Three of the identified cytomegalovirus-associated TCR beta chains were confirmed in vitro to be specific for cytomegalovirus antigens. The authors suggested that the approach could potentially be extended to other disease states and immunological phenotypes. A further reported finding was that TCR beta sequences accurately predicted the HLA-A and HLA-B alleles for most subjects in the first cohort. Most TCR sequences were observed very rarely across donors, whereas some public TCRs were present in many individuals. Linkage disequilibrium might explain the correlated functional status among segregating V segments, but an unknown experimental factor could not be excluded. A later analysis found that most CMV-associated TCR beta chains appeared HLA-restricted, with HLA associations seemingly driven largely by CMV exposure. Roughly uniform sequencing depth across donors was assumed in presence/absence analyses, although this assumption may not hold. A later genetic analysis reported fewer N-insertions in productive TCRs among donors in an Asian-associated ancestry cluster than the approximately 670-donor mean. A later analysis found that TCR association rates varied across HLA loci, with DRB1 alleles showing the most associated TCRs and HLA-C alleles the fewest. In an earlier analysis of approximately 600 of the donors, most TCR beta V segments were observed in productive rearrangements about 90% or about 30% of the time, broadly matching IMGT annotations. HLA typing was unavailable for some donors at each locus, so association tests used only the typed subset. Assigning TCR associations to individual alleles was difficult when HLA alleles, especially DR and DQ, strongly co-occurred. Because counts were too low, some 17 rarely observed V segments, including chromosome 9 orphons, were left out of the earlier analysis of some 600 of the donors. In a later analysis, HLA-associated TCR beta chains showed more clonal expansion and lower generation probabilities than non-associated chains that were equally common.

Many counts were recorded for this clone. Its antigen is unknown. No clone much larger than this one lies a single base away; base qualities are absent. The cohort comprised fewer than 750 healthy bone marrow donors. All cohort members were sampled while nominally healthy, although unrecorded immune exposures were likely present. The donor tested CMV seropositive, placing the donor among the 290 or so seropositive members of the cohort. Each donor provided a peripheral blood sample, and peripheral blood mononuclear cells were used for TCR beta sequencing. The Qiagen DNeasy Blood Extraction Kit was used to extract genomic DNA from the blood cell samples. Library preparation employed the immunoSEQ multiplex PCR assay. The multiplex PCR relied on a mix of 60 forward primers for TCR Vbeta segments and 13 reverse primers for TCR Jbeta segments. A multiplex PCR assay on genomic DNA amplified the CDR3 region of rearranged TCR beta genes. The amplified TCR beta libraries were sequenced on the Illumina HiSeq System as 87-base-pair reads. The authors processed their data as follows. A later analysis tallied 75 million to 95 million unique TCR beta chains across the 666 repertoires, and about 12 million of those chains were shared by two or more donors. Raw reads were error-corrected and collapsed into unique sequences with a nearest-neighbor algorithm that merged closely related sequences to remove PCR and sequencing errors. CDR3 sequences were aligned to IMGT reference sequences to assign V, D and J gene segments. For a sequence to be retained, a match of at least six nucleotides was required to both a V gene segment and a J gene segment. Rearrangements were classified as productive when the CDR3 lacked stop codons and remained in frame with V and J, and all other rearrangements were classified as non-productive. CDR3 was defined according to IMGT convention as the region running from the second conserved V-encoded cysteine to the conserved J-encoded phenylalanine. Sequences without an unambiguous match to a single V gene segment were excluded from the earlier analysis of approximately 560 of the donors. In an earlier analysis of approximately 550 of the donors, V segments were called functional above 56.7% productive rearrangements and were called segregating when the between-donor standard deviation exceeded 5%. To diagnose cytomegalovirus status from the catalog of TCR beta chain sequences, a statistical classification framework was built. A later analysis assigned V and J genes by comparing TCR nucleotide sequences with IMGT/GENE-DB human TR gene sequences. Using the TCRdist pipeline, a later analysis assigned CDR3 sequences along with most-parsimonious VDJ recombination scenarios. In a later analysis, every TCR beta chain was defined by the combination of its CDR3 amino acid sequence and its V-gene family, and reads without a unique V-gene family were dropped. As a way to deal with suspected cross-contamination and a sequencing artifact, a later analysis dropped approximately 590 nucleotide sequences that were highly shared and had low generation probability. For each public chain, a later analysis derived a clonal expansion index from normalized ranks of inferred template counts within each repertoire. In a later analysis, generation probabilities were computed with a VDJ recombination model fitted to out-of-frame rearrangements, and the resulting probabilities were checked against IGoR. A later analysis scored TCR-TCR, TCR-HLA and TCR-CMV co-occurrence with hypergeometric tests, applying a repertoire-size bias correction to TCR pairs. In a later analysis, false discovery rates were estimated by permuting HLA or CMV assignments 20 times. In a later analysis, co-occurring TCRs were grouped using DBSCAN, with TCRdist sequence similarity added in when clustering inside HLA-allele-positive subsets. Repertoires with fewer than 30,000 or more than 120,000 public chains were left out of co-occurrence clustering, as were a few repertoires with anomalous nucleotide sharing. Held by TCRdb, this immuneACCESS table contains in-frame sequences only and omits some clones. Under half of the omission traces to an unresolved V gene where checked; the cause of the rest is unknown. The V and J calls and clone size were taken over from that table, and D and trimming were inferred from the DNA. The sample yields approximately 120,000 clones; approximately 80% were counted once. The ten largest clonotypes hold about a tenth of the sample.

The specimen sequenced was PBMCs. This receptor was taken from a man in his forties in good health and CMV-seropositive.

CDR3 region: CASSWQGTGELFF. The DNA sequence is TGTGCCAGCAGTTGGCAGGGGACCGGGGAGCTGTTTTTT. Recombination connected TRBV27 to TRBJ2-2; TRBD1 is possibly the D segment (6 matching bases). CDR1 and CDR2, looked up from the germline V gene (reference sequence), are MNHEY and SMNVEV. Trimming takes 4 bases from V and 5 bases from J, and the germline ends sit 8 bases apart. Taken from cysteine to phenylalanine, the CDR3 has 13 residues. The DNA shown is the 39-base CDR3, in frame from base 1.